This TCR beta chain was sequenced in a study of T cell responses to AZD1222 COVID-19 vaccine. Whole-study context: Pooling of second doses given at about 4 or about 12 weeks was done.

Produced via immunoSEQ multiplex PCR; TCRdb's table is partial and in-frame only. This table holds about 130,000 clones, 70% to 90% found once. Points from the study as a whole: The span of vaccine-associated CD4 TCRs extended across spike, with dominance at 160-218 and 743-854. Reports say nearly half of spike-specific TCRs go after unmutated variant regions.

Trimming took 0 bases from V and 0 from J, leaving 9 bases between them. Germline assignment: CDR1 SGDLS and CDR2 YYNGEE. The CDR3 runs to 16 residues. A note on this clone: The antigen remains undetermined.

The V call is TRBV9, the J call TRBJ2-2; D is possibly TRBD2 (5 bases). The sequence was collected from an adult in good health. Sequencing used peripheral blood, obtained on day 0 of AZD1222 vaccination. This CDR3 reads CASSVADSSNTGELFF. CDR3 DNA sequence: TGTGCCAGCAGCGTAGCGGACTCCTCGAACACCGGGGAGCTGTTTTTT.